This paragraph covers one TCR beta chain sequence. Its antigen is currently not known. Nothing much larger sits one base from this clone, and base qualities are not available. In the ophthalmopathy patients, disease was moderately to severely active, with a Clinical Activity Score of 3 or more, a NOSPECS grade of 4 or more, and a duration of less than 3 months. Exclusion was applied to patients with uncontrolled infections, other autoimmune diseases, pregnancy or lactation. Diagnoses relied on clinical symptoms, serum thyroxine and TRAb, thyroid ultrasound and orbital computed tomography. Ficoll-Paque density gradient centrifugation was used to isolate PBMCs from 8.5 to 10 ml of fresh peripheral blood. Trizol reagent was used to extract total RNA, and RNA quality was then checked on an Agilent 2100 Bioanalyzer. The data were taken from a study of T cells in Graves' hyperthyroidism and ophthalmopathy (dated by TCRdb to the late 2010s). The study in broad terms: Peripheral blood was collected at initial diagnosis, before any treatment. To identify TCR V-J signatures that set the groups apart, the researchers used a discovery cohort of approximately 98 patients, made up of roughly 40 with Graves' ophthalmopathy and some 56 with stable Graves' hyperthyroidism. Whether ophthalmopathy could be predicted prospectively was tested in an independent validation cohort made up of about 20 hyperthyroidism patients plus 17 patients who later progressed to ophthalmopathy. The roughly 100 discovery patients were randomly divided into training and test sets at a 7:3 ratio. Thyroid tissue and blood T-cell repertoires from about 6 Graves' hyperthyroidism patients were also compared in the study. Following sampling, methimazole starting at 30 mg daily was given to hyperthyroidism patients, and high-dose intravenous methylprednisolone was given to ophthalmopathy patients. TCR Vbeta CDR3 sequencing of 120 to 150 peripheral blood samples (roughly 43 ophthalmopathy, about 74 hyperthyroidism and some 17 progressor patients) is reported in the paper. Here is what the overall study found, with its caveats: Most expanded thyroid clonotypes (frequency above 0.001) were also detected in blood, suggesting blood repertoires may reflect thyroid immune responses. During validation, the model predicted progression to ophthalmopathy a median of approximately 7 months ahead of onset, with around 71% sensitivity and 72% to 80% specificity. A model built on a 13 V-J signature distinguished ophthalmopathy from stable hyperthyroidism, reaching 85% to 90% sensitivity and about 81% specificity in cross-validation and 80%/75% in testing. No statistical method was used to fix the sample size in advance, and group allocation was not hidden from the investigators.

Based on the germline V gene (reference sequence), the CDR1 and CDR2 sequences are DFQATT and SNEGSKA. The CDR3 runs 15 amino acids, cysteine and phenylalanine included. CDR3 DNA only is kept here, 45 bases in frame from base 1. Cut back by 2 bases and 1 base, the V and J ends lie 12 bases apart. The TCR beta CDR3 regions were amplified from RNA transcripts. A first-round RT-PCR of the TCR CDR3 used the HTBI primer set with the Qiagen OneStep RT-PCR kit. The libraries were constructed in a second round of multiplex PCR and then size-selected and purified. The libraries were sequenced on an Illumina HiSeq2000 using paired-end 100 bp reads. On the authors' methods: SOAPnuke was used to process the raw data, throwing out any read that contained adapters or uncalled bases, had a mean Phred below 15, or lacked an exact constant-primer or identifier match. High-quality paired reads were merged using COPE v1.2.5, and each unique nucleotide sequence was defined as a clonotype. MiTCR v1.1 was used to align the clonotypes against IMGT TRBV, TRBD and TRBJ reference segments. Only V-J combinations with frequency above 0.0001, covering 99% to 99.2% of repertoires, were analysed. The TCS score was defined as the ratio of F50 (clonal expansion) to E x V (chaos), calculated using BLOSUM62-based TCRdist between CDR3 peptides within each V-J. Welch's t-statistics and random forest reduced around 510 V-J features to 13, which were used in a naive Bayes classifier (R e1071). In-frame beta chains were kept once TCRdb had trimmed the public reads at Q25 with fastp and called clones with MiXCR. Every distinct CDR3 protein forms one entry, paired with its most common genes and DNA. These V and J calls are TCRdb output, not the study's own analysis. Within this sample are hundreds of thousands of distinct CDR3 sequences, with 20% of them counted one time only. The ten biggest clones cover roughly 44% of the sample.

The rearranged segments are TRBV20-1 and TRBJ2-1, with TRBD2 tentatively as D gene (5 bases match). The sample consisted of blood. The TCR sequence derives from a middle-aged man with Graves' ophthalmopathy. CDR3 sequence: CSARNTRPSYNEQFF. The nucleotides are TGCAGTGCTAGAAACACTAGACCATCCTACAATGAGCAGTTCTTC.